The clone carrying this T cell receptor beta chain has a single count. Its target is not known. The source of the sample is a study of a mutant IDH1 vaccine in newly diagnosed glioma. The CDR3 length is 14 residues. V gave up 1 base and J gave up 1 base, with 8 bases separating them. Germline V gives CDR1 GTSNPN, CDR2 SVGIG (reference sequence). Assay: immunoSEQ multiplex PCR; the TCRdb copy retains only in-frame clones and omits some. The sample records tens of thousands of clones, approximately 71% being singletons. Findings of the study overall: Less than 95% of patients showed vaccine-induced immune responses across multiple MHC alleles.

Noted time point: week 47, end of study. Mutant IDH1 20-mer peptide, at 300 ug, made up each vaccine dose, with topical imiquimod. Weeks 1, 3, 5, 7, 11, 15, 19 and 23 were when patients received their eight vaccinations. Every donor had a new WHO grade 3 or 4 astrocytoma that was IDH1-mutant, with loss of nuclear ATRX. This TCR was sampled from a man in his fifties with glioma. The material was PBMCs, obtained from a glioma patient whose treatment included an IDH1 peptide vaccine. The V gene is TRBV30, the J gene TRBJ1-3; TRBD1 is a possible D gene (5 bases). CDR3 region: CAWSASGSGNTIYF. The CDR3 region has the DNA TGTGCCTGGAGTGCATCAGGGTCTGGAAACACCATATATTTT.